The source of this T cell receptor (beta chain) is a study of T-cell memory formation after mild COVID-19. The overall study: TCR clusters were mostly donor specific. Whole-study findings and limits: Pre-infection memory showed some responding clones, and this suggested that cross-reactive memory joined.

With 5 bases removed from V and 9 bases from J, the gap between germline ends came to 21 bases. The V gene's germline CDR1 is SGHRS and CDR2 YFSETQ. CDR3 size: 15 residues. Using its own MiXCR run on the 5' RACE reads, TCRdb lists one record per CDR3 protein. The profile shows about 270,000 distinct CDR3 sequences, roughly 17% of them singletons. This clonotype was recorded a few times. The antigen is undetermined. The source of this sequence is a man between 18 and 29 years old who had mild COVID-19 (a few samples of this study predate the infection). Cell type and time point are not known. Source material: PBMCs or a T cell subset sorted from them (not recorded which). V is TRBV5-1 and J is TRBJ2-1; maybe TRBD2 (6 bases). The DNA of the CDR3 is TGCGCCAGCAGTCTAGCGCCGGGAACATTGGGTGAGCAGTTCTTC. Its protein product is CASSLAPGTLGEQFF. Together with reference TRBV5-1 and TRBJ2-1, the CDR3 gives the full variable domain: KAGVTQTPRYLIKTRGQQVTLSCSPISGHRSVSWYQQTPGQGLQFLFEYFSETQRNKGNFPGRFSGRQFSNSRSEMNVSTLELGDSALYLCASSLAPGTLGEQFFGPGTRLTVL.